What follows are 9 T cell receptor beta chains derived from one specimen sequenced in a study of Ad26.COV2.S vaccination and SARS-CoV-2 variants (dated by TCRdb to the early 2020s). The label giving this sample's treatment or condition can be read as: approximately 18 received Ad26.COV2.S at low or high dose, single or two shots; about five received placebo; per-sample allocation not given. For vaccine and placebo recipients, the sequenced repertoires came from samples collected on day 63 after the first injection. Library generation was performed with the immunoSEQ multiplex PCR assay. The clones in this table, taken by TCRdb from immuneACCESS, are in-frame only. Not every clone is retained; where verified, under half of the shortfall comes from an unresolved V gene, and the cause of the rest is unknown. The sample contains about 400,000 clones, over 80% of them found a single time. The ten largest clones take up 1.5% to 2% of the sample.

This specimen was peripheral blood, taken in a trial of Ad26.COV2.S vaccine versus placebo. These receptors all come from a person aged 18 to 59 who received the Ad26.COV2.S COVID-19 vaccine or a placebo.

V and J are TRBV19 and TRBJ2-7; D unresolved. With 3 bases removed from V and 1 base from J, the gap between germline ends came to 10 bases. The germline V gene has CDR1 LNHDA and CDR2 SQIVND (reference sequence). The CDR3 totals 14 residues. CDR3 sequence reads: CASSIVYPSYEQYF. The CDR3 coding sequence is TGTGCCAGTAGTATTGTTTACCCATCCTACGAGCAGTACTTC.

The rearrangement uses TRBV27 and TRBJ2-7; D not certain. The CDR3 runs to 15 residues. The germline V gene encodes CDR1 MNHEY and CDR2 SMNVEV (reference sequence). V lost 6 bases, J lost 4 bases, and 19 bases lay in between. In DNA form, the CDR3 reads TGTGCCAGCAGAAGAACCGGGTCCCTTAGGTACGAGCAGTACTTC. Encoded protein: CASRRTGSLRYEQYF.

The chain combines TRBV19 with TRBJ2-6; 7 nucleotides match TRBD2. Per germline, CDR1 LNHDA and CDR2 SQIVND (reference sequence). This CDR3 is 16 amino acids long. The junction had 5 bases not matched to a gene; V was cut back by 4 bases and J by 2 bases. CDR3 sequence reads: CASSTGEGTGANVLTF. The CDR3 region has the DNA TGTGCCAGTAGTACTGGGGAGGGAACTGGGGCCAACGTCCTGACTTTC.

This chain links TRBV5-4 with TRBJ2-5, with 11 bases matching TRBD1. This CDR3 is 14 amino acids long. V lost 5 bases and J lost 2; bases outside the gene matches: 2. Germline V gives CDR1 SGHNT, CDR2 YYREEE (reference sequence). The CDR3: CASRRDRGQETQYF. The DNA for the CDR3 is TGTGCCAGCAGAAGGGACAGGGGGCAAGAGACCCAGTACTTC.

This clone was detected a few times. V is TRBV9 and J is TRBJ1-5, with 7 positions matching TRBD1. This CDR3 has 16 residues. Germline CDR1 and CDR2: SGDLS and YYNGEE. Unmatched junction bases numbered 4, after V lost 0 bases and J lost 1 base. CDR3 in amino acids: CASSVAAGGSNQPQHF. In DNA form, the CDR3 reads TGTGCCAGCAGCGTAGCCGCAGGGGGGAGCAATCAGCCCCAGCATTTT.

The chain joins TRBV27 to TRBJ1-5; 10 bases match TRBD1. The CDR3 has 17 amino acids. CDR1 and CDR2 (germline): MNHEY, SMNVEV (reference sequence). Trimming at V came to 2 bases and at J to 6 bases, leaving 10 bases not matched to a gene. CDR3 nucleotides: TGTGCCAGCAGTTTAGGGGACAGGGGAAGGAGAAGTCAGCCCCAGCATTTT. Translating gives CASSLGDRGRRSQPQHF.

The J gene is TRBJ2-1, the V gene TRBV6-2 or TRBV6-3; TRBD1 might be the D (5 bases). Germline V lookup: CDR1 MNHEY, CDR2 SVGEGT. Trimming left V 4 bases short and J 8 bases short, with 18 bases between. The CDR3 runs 15 residues. CDR3 nucleotide sequence: TGTGCCAGCAGTTTAGGGGCAGGGAAATACTATGAGCAGTTCTTC. Protein: CASSLGAGKYYEQFF.

V gene TRBV30 combines with J gene TRBJ1-5; maybe TRBD1 (5 bases). The V end lost 3 bases, the J end lost 5 bases, and 17 bases lay between the germline ends. The CDR3 totals 15 residues. CDR1 is GTSNPN, CDR2 SVGIG, per germline (reference sequence). The CDR3 nucleotides are TGTGCCTGGAGGGCCCCGGGGCCCCTCTATCAGCCCCAGCATTTT. Protein sequence: CAWRAPGPLYQPQHF. Filled out from reference TRBV30 and TRBJ1-5, the complete variable domain reads SQTIHQWPATLVQPVGSPLSLECTVEGTSNPNLYWYRQAAGRGLQLLFYSVGIGQISSEVPQNLSASRPQDRQFILSSKKLLLSDSGFYLCAWRAPGPLYQPQHFGDGTRLSIL.

The chain joins TRBV4-2 to TRBJ1-1; unclear D gene. The CDR3 is 12 residues long. Deletions cut 1 base from V and 8 bases from J, with 8 bases between. Germline V CDR1 and CDR2: LGHNA, YNFKEQ. The DNA of the CDR3 is TGTGCCAGCAGCCAAGGTCGTACGGAAGCTTTCTTT. Protein product: CASSQGRTEAFF.